Presented here are 2 T cell receptor beta chains from one specimen sequenced in a study of T-cell memory formation after mild COVID-19. One entry per CDR3 protein results from TCRdb running MiXCR on the 5' RACE reads. The sample yields 270,000 or so distinct CDR3 sequences, roughly 18% seen once. Source material: PBMCs or a T cell subset sorted from them (not recorded which). The receptors stem from a man younger than 35 who had mild COVID-19 (a few samples of this study predate the infection). Cell type and time point are not known.

This clonotype was recorded a few times. The V call is TRBV11-2, the J call TRBJ2-1, with a possible D match to TRBD1 (6 bases). Trimming cost V 4 bases and J 4 bases, with 11 bases left between them. CDR1 SGHAT and CDR2 FQNNGV come from the germline V gene. The CDR3 is 14 residues long. The CDR3, as DNA: TGTGCCAGCAGCTCGGGCAGGGGATACAATGAGCAGTTCTTC. Amino acids: CASSSGRGYNEQFF. The full variable domain, rest sourced from reference TRBV11-2 and TRBJ2-1, is EAGVAQSPRYKIIEKRQSVAFWCNPISGHATLYWYQQILGQGPKLLIQFQNNGVVDDSQLPKDRFSAERLKGVDSTLKIQPAKLEDSAVYLCASSSGRGYNEQFFGPGTRLTVL.

This sequence joins TRBV29-1 and TRBJ2-2; TRBD1 matches 8 bases. The CDR3 covers 13 residues. From germline, CDR1 is SQVTM and CDR2 ANQGSEA. V dropped 6 bases and J dropped 8; count of bases not matched to a gene: 8. CDR3 protein: CSVAEQGAGELFF. CDR3 nucleotide sequence: TGCAGCGTCGCTGAGCAGGGGGCGGGGGAGCTGTTTTTT.